This record concerns one T cell receptor (beta chain) sequence. The antigen remains unidentified. The CDR3 is 13 residues long. Trimming pared 5 bases from V and 6 bases from J, leaving 14 bases between. Germline V gene sequence: CDR1 LNHDA, CDR2 SQIVND (reference sequence). These data originate in a study of OX40 agonist ivuxolimab in advanced cancers. Study summary: Those enrolled were 70% to 85% male, with a mean age of approximately 60 years and ages from about 20 to 90. Three patients responded partially, comprising one with hepatocellular carcinoma and two with cutaneous melanoma. Findings and limits, study-wide: The mean number of expanded clones was higher in CD8+ T cells than in CD4+.

Sequencing was performed with immunoSEQ multiplex PCR; in TCRdb, only in-frame clones are kept and a portion is missing. The table shows around 63,000 clones, with about 80% occurring only once. This rearrangement joins TRBV19 to TRBJ2-7, with D perhaps TRBD1 (6 bases). The sequence was obtained from an adult with an advanced solid tumor such as melanoma, head and neck, liver or kidney cancer. The specimen was CD4+ or CD8+ T cells sorted from blood, collected in a trial of the OX40 agonist ivuxolimab. The CDR3 region is CASSSKGDLEQYF. The CDR3 bases are TGTGCCAGTAGTTCAAAGGGGGACCTCGAGCAGTACTTC.